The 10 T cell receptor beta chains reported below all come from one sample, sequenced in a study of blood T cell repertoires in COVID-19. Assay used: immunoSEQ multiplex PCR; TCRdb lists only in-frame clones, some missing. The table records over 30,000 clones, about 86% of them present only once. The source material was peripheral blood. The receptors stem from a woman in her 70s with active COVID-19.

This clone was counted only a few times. The CDR3 DNA reads as TGTGCCAGCAAAACTTCTAGCACAGATACGCAGTATTTT. Translating it yields CASKTSSTDTQYF. This chain links TRBV2 with TRBJ2-3, with D unresolved. Germline CDR1 is SNHLY and CDR2 is FYNNEI. V lost 7 bases to trimming and J lost 0 bases, with 8 bases between them. The CDR3 length is 13 residues.

CDR3 bases: TGTGCCAGCAGCCCCGGACTTTCGGGGGAGACCCAGTACTTC. It is translated as CASSPGLSGETQYF. The chain links TRBV7-2 to TRBJ2-5, with D possibly matching TRBD2 (5 bases). Germline V gene sequence: CDR1 SGHTA, CDR2 FQGNSA. The CDR3 consists of 14 residues. The V gene lost 5 bases and the J gene lost 5 bases, with 15 bases spanning the gap.

The CDR3 region is CASSSGGSNYNEQFF. The CDR3 DNA reads as TGTGCCAGCAGCTCCGGGGGTTCAAACTACAATGAGCAGTTCTTC. The rearrangement links TRBV11-3 to TRBJ2-1, with TRBD2 as a possible D gene (6 bases). The V and J ends lost 4 bases and 3 bases respectively, with 13 bases between them. The CDR3 runs 15 residues. The germline V gene has CDR1 SGHNT and CDR2 YENEEA.

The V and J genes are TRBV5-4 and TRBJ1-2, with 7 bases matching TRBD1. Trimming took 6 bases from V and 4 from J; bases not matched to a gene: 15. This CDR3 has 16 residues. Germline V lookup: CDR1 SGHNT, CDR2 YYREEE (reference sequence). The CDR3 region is CASTGWGTAHPYGYTF. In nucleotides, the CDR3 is TGTGCCAGCACCGGTTGGGGGACAGCACACCCCTATGGCTACACCTTC.

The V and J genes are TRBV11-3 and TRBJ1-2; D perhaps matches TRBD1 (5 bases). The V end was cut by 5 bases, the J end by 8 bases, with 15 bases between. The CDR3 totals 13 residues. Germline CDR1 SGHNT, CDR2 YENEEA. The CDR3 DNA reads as TGTGCCAGCAGCCCGGGGGGGGGTTACGGCTACACCTTC. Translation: CASSPGGGYGYTF.

The DNA for the CDR3 is TGTGCCACCAGTGACCCGACAGGGGACTTCGATGGCTACACCTTC. Translation gives CATSDPTGDFDGYTF. This sequence joins TRBV24-1 and TRBJ1-2; TRBD1 agrees at 8 bases. CDR1 is KGHDR and CDR2 is SFDVKD in the germline V gene. CDR3 length: 15 residues. V lost 4 bases and J lost 6; bases outside the gene matches: 9.

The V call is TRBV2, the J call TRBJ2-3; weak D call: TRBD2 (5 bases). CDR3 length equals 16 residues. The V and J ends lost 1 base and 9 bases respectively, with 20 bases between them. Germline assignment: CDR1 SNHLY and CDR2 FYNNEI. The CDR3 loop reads CASSEGLAPLLDTQYF. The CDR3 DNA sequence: TGTGCCAGCAGTGAAGGGCTAGCTCCCCTCCTCGACACGCAGTATTTT.

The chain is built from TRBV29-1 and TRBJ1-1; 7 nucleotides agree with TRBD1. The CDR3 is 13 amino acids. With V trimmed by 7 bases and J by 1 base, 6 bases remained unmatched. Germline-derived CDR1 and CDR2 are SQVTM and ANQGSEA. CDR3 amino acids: CSARDRTNTEAFF. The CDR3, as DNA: TGCAGCGCTCGGGACAGAACGAACACTGAAGCTTTCTTT. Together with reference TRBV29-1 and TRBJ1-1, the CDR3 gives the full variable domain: SAVISQKPSRDICQRGTSLTIQCQVDSQVTMMFWYRQQPGQSLTLIATANQGSEATYESGFVIDKFPISRPNLTFSTLTVSNMSPEDSSIYLCSARDRTNTEAFFGQGTRLTVV.

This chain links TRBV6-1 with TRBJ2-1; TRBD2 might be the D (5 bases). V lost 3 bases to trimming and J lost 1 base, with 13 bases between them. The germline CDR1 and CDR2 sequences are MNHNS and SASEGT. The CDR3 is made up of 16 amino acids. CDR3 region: CASSDWVERSYNEQFF. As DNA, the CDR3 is TGTGCCAGCAGTGACTGGGTTGAGCGGTCCTACAATGAGCAGTTCTTC.

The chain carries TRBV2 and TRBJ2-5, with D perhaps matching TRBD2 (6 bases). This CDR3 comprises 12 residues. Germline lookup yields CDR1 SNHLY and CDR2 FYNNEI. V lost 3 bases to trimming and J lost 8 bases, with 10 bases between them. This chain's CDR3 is CASSETRSTQYF. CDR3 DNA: TGTGCCAGCAGTGAGACTAGGAGTACCCAGTACTTC.